The 10 T cell receptor beta chains given below trace back to one sample, sequenced in a study of cytomegalovirus exposure and HLA in healthy donors (dated by TCRdb to about 2017). The library relied on the immunoSEQ multiplex PCR assay. For the multiplex PCR, a mixture combining 60 forward primers for TCR Vbeta segments and 13 reverse primers for TCR Jbeta segments was used. This is the immuneACCESS table as TCRdb keeps it, with only in-frame sequences that have V and J called. A part of the clones is gone; compared with another copy, unresolved V genes explain less than half, and the rest is unexplained. This sample has under 150,000 clones in its table, and roughly 80% of those were observed once. The top ten constitute approximately 3.6% of the sample. The sample consisted of PBMCs. All receptors come from a man in his thirties or forties in good health and CMV-seronegative.

CDR3 sequence: CASSQGTGVGYEQYF. CDR3 nucleotide sequence: TGCGCCAGCAGCCAAGGGACAGGGGTGGGCTACGAGCAGTACTTC. The chain recombines TRBV4-1 with TRBJ2-7; 9 positions match TRBD1. Per the germline V gene, CDR1 is MGHRA and CDR2 is YSYEKL. There are 15 residues in the CDR3. Trimming took 1 base from V and 3 from J; bases not matched to a gene: 4.

V and J are TRBV6-1 and TRBJ2-2; 9 nucleotides match TRBD1. Trimming took 4 bases from V and 6 from J; bases not matched to a gene: 3. The CDR3 runs to 14 residues. From germline, CDR1 is MNHNS and CDR2 SASEGT. The chain's CDR3 is CASSVGQGSGELFF. DNA of the CDR3: TGTGCCAGCAGTGTCGGACAGGGGTCCGGGGAGCTGTTTTTT.

The rearrangement uses TRBV11-2 and TRBJ2-5; 9 nucleotides match TRBD2. The CDR3 runs to 13 residues. The V gene end was trimmed by 5 bases and the J gene end by 4 bases; junction bases not matched to a gene: 2. In germline, CDR1 is SGHAT, CDR2 FQNNGV. This CDR3 is CASSLTSGETQYF. The CDR3 DNA sequence: TGTGCCAGCAGCCTGACTAGCGGAGAGACCCAGTACTTC. The whole variable domain, filled in from reference TRBV11-2 and TRBJ2-5, reads EAGVAQSPRYKIIEKRQSVAFWCNPISGHATLYWYQQILGQGPKLLIQFQNNGVVDDSQLPKDRFSAERLKGVDSTLKIQPAKLEDSAVYLCASSLTSGETQYFGPGTRLLVL.

This sequence joins TRBV7-7 and TRBJ2-1; D not resolved. Looked up from germline, CDR1 is SSHAT and CDR2 is FNYEAQ (reference sequence). The V gene lost 1 base and the J gene lost 5 bases, with 9 bases spanning the gap. This CDR3 region has 14 residues. The CDR3 DNA sequence: TGTGCCAGCAGCTTAGGGCTCATTAACAATGAGCAGTTCTTC. Translated: CASSLGLINNEQFF. The variable domain in full, with the rest retrieved from reference TRBV7-7 and TRBJ2-1, is GAGVSQSPRYKVTKRGQDVTLRCDPISSHATLYWYQQALGQGPEFLTYFNYEAQPDKSGLPSDRFSAERPEGSISTLTIQRTEQRDSAMYRCASSLGLINNEQFFGPGTRLTVL.

The chain combines TRBV30 with TRBJ1-2; 7 bases are a match to TRBD1. V dropped 3 bases and J dropped 7; count of bases not matched to a gene: 5. This CDR3 comprises 12 residues. Germline CDR1 reads GTSNPN; CDR2 reads SVGIG (reference sequence). CDR3 DNA sequence: TGTGCCTGGAGGGCAGGGGGATCTGGCTACACCTTC. Translation gives CAWRAGGSGYTF.

This sequence joins TRBV7-2 and TRBJ2-3, with TRBD2 matching over 11 bases. Per germline, CDR1 SGHTA and CDR2 FQGNSA. V shed 5 bases, J shed 2 bases, and the junction held 6 bases outside the gene matches. The CDR3 runs to 16 residues. CDR3 loop: CASSRFSGGATDTQYF. Here the CDR3 DNA reads TGTGCCAGCAGCCGTTTTAGCGGGGGGGCCACAGATACGCAGTATTTT.

This clone was seen just once. The chain uses TRBV10-3 and TRBJ1-2; 9 positions match TRBD1. There are 13 residues in the CDR3. V gave up 4 bases and J gave up 6 bases; unmatched junction bases: 3. Germline values: CDR1 ENHRY, CDR2 SYGVKD. The CDR3 sequence is CAISGDRVDGYTF. CDR3 coding DNA: TGTGCCATCAGTGGGGACAGGGTCGATGGCTACACCTTC.

The chain is built from TRBV25-1 and TRBJ2-7, with D perhaps TRBD2 (6 bases). CDR1 is MGHDK and CDR2 is SYGVNS in the germline V gene. This CDR3 is built from 17 residues. Between the trimmed V and J ends, which lost 1 base and 0 bases, there was a span of 16 bases. The CDR3 region is CASSESGSGVSSYEQYF. CDR3 nucleotide sequence: TGTGCCAGCAGTGAATCGGGTTCGGGGGTTAGCTCCTACGAGCAGTACTTC.

The V gene is TRBV27, the J gene TRBJ2-7; 9 bases match TRBD1. V was pared by 5 bases and J by 2 bases, with 4 bases of the junction left unmatched. CDR3 length: 14 residues. Per the germline V gene, CDR1 is MNHEY and CDR2 is SMNVEV (reference sequence). CDR3 region: CASSQGQGTYEQYF. The CDR3 DNA sequence: TGTGCCAGCAGTCAAGGACAGGGGACCTACGAGCAGTACTTC.

This clone was observed a handful of times. V is TRBV6-5 and J is TRBJ1-2; possible D gene TRBD1, 6 bases. The V end was cut by 5 bases, the J end by 5 bases, with 18 bases between. Germline CDR1 reads MNHEY; CDR2 reads SVGAGI. CDR3 size: 15 residues. The CDR3: CASSPTGSEGYGYTF. CDR3 nucleotide sequence: TGTGCCAGCAGTCCCACAGGGTCCGAGGGTTATGGCTACACCTTC.